This T cell receptor beta chain was captured in a study of blood T cell repertoires in COVID-19. Across the whole study: Samples of COVID-19 (acute and convalescent) were obtained from the United States, Italy and Spain.

Produced via immunoSEQ multiplex PCR; TCRdb's table is partial and in-frame only. The table lists over 200,000 clones, 83% of them singletons, with about 2.5% in the top ten. In this sample, this clone turned up once. Germline CDR1 and CDR2: SGHTA and FQGNSA. Trimming took 0 bases from V and 2 from J, leaving 17 bases between them. CDR3 length: 17 residues. This clonotype originated in a woman aged 40 to 55 with active or convalescent COVID-19. This rearrangement joins TRBV7-2 to TRBJ2-7, with D tentatively TRBD1 (6 bases). Source material: peripheral blood. CDR3 nucleotides: TGTGCCAGCAGCTTAGCGGGCCAGGTGGGGGCCCCCTACGAGCAGTACTTC. Protein product: CASSLAGQVGAPYEQYF.